These 14 T cell receptor beta chains originate from one sample sequenced in a study of cytomegalovirus exposure and HLA in healthy donors. The PCR contained 60 Vbeta and 13 Jbeta primers. TCRdb's table, derived via immunoSEQ multiplex PCR, lists solely in-frame clones and lacks some. The data show more than 150,000 clones, 75% to 85% seen once. Material for sequencing was PBMCs. Receptor source: a young man in good health and CMV-seronegative.

The V call is TRBV7-9, the J call TRBJ1-1; possibly TRBD1 for D (5 bases). V was pared by 4 bases and J by 3 bases, with 18 bases between. The CDR3 runs to 16 residues. Germline values: CDR1 SEHNR, CDR2 FQNEAQ (reference sequence). In nucleotides, the CDR3 is TGTGCCAGCAGCTCCCGCCCAGGGTATGGGGACACTGAAGCTTTCTTT. This codes for CASSSRPGYGDTEAFF.

This chain joins TRBV29-1 and TRBJ2-7; D is undetermined. Trimming removed 5 bases from V and 4 bases from J, with 9 bases in between. The CDR3 extends over 11 amino acids. Germline CDR1 is SQVTM and CDR2 is ANQGSEA. The CDR3 nucleotides read TGCAGCGTTCATGACACTTACGAGCAGTACTTC. Its protein product is CSVHDTYEQYF.

This clone was observed a single time. V and J are TRBV6-1 and TRBJ1-4; TRBD1 aligns across 8 bases. This CDR3 has 18 residues. The V gene end was trimmed by 4 bases and the J gene end by 0 bases; junction bases not matched to a gene: 10. CDR1 and CDR2 from the germline V gene are MNHNS and SASEGT. CDR3 sequence reads: CASSVHPRQGTTNEKLFF. The CDR3 DNA is TGTGCCAGCAGTGTCCACCCCAGACAGGGGACAACTAATGAAAAACTGTTTTTT.

V usage is TRBV19 and J usage is TRBJ2-7; weak D call: TRBD1 (6 bases). Germline V gives CDR1 LNHDA, CDR2 SQIVND (reference sequence). CDR3 length: 13 amino acids. Trimming took 2 bases from V and 3 from J, leaving 8 bases between them. This CDR3 reads CASSIRDNYEQYF. The DNA for the CDR3 is TGTGCCAGTAGTATACGGGACAACTACGAGCAGTACTTC.

This chain connects TRBV6-5 to TRBJ1-5, with TRBD1 identical over 7 bases. V lost 5 bases, J lost 4 bases, and 8 bases stayed unmatched. The CDR3 length is 15 residues. In germline, CDR1 is MNHEY, CDR2 SVGAGI. The CDR3 loop is CASSNTGTENQPQHF. The DNA of the CDR3 is TGTGCCAGCAGTAACACCGGGACAGAGAATCAGCCCCAGCATTTT.

This rearrangement joins TRBV4-1 to TRBJ2-1; the D gene is possibly TRBD2 (7 bases). Germline-derived CDR1 and CDR2 are MGHRA and YSYEKL. Trimming removed 1 base at V and 4 bases at J, with 11 bases between. The CDR3 consists of 15 residues. CDR3 in DNA: TGCGCCAGCAGCCAAGTGGGGGGGCTTTACAATGAGCAGTTCTTC. Its protein product is CASSQVGGLYNEQFF.

V usage is TRBV5-1 and J usage is TRBJ1-3, with D hard to call. The germline V and J ends were trimmed by 8 bases and 0 bases, with 12 bases remaining between them. Looked up from germline, CDR1 is SGHRS and CDR2 is YFSETQ. The CDR3 is 14 residues long. Here the CDR3 reads CASRTDYSGNTIYF. The DNA of the CDR3 is TGCGCCAGTAGGACCGACTACTCTGGAAACACCATATATTTT.

The rearrangement joins TRBV7-8 to TRBJ2-7; weak D call: TRBD2 (6 bases). This CDR3 is built from 14 residues. Per the germline V gene, CDR1 is SGHVS and CDR2 is FQNEAQ. V dropped 2 bases and J dropped 6 bases, with 14 bases sitting between them. CDR3 protein: CASSLSPLAGEQYF. CDR3 nucleotides: TGTGCCAGCAGCTTAAGCCCACTAGCCGGCGAGCAGTACTTC.

The chain uses TRBV4-3 and TRBJ2-7; no clear D gene. V lost 1 base to trimming and J lost 2 bases, with 15 bases between them. The length of the CDR3 is 16 residues. Germline CDR1 reads LGHNA; CDR2 reads YSLEER. The CDR3 region is CASSQAPSDPTYEQYF. CDR3 coding DNA: TGCGCCAGCAGCCAAGCACCGAGCGACCCAACCTACGAGCAGTACTTC.

As regards this clone: This sequence may be a read error, since a much larger clone differs from it by one base. V and J are TRBV6-6 and TRBJ2-7; D is uncertain. V was pared by 5 bases and J by 3 bases, with 5 bases between. The CDR3 covers 11 residues. Germline CDR1 MNHNY, CDR2 SVGAGI (reference sequence). CDR3 protein: CASSDIYEQYF. The CDR3 nucleotides are TGTGCCAGCAGTGACATCTACGAGCAGTACTTC.

The chain is built from TRBV13 and TRBJ2-7, with 11 bases matching TRBD1. V shed 4 bases, J shed 3 bases, and the junction held 5 bases outside the gene matches. The CDR3 has 15 residues. Germline loops: CDR1 PRHDT, CDR2 FYEKMQ (reference sequence). The CDR3 DNA reads TGTGCCAGCAGCTATGGGACAGGGGGTTTCTACGAGCAGTACTTC. Translation gives CASSYGTGGFYEQYF.

The chain combines TRBV9 with TRBJ1-1; TRBD1 might be the D (6 bases). Trimming pared 4 bases from V and 3 bases from J, leaving 19 bases between. The CDR3 has 16 amino acids. The germline CDR1 and CDR2 sequences are SGDLS and YYNGEE. CDR3 residues: CASSLLQGLGDTEAFF. The CDR3 nucleotides read TGTGCCAGCAGCCTCCTACAGGGCCTGGGGGACACTGAAGCTTTCTTT.

This clone showed up just a few times. The chain recombines TRBV7-3 with TRBJ2-1, with 12 bases aligning to TRBD2. The CDR3 is 15 amino acids. The germline gives CDR1 SGHTA, CDR2 FQGTGA. The junction had 6 bases not matched to a gene; V was cut back by 6 bases and J by 6 bases. CDR3 in DNA: TGTGCCAGCAGTACCAGACTAGCGGGAGTCAATGAGCAGTTCTTC. Translation gives CASSTRLAGVNEQFF. Using reference TRBV7-3 and TRBJ2-1 for the parts outside the CDR3, the full variable domain is GAGVSQTPSNKVTEKGKYVELRCDPISGHTALYWYRQSLGQGPEFLIYFQGTGAADDSGLPNDRFFAVRPEGSVSTLKIQRTERGDSAVYLCASSTRLAGVNEQFFGPGTRLTVL.

The chain links TRBV6-1 to TRBJ1-2; D remains unclear. The CDR3 is made up of 14 amino acids. Per the germline V gene, CDR1 is MNHNS and CDR2 is SASEGT. The V gene lost 0 bases and the J gene lost 6 bases, with 11 bases spanning the gap. CDR3 DNA sequence: TGTGCCAGCAGTGAAGCGAGAGGGAAGAATGGCTACACCTTC. It translates to CASSEARGKNGYTF.